This TCR beta chain came from a study of blood T cell repertoires in COVID-19. Clones were sequenced by immunoSEQ multiplex PCR, and TCRdb holds only the in-frame ones, with some missing. The table shows 70,000 to 95,000 clones, with about 86% occurring only once. This clone was counted once. The CDR3 consists of 16 residues. The germline gives CDR1 WSHSY, CDR2 SAAADI. J was trimmed by 2 bases and V by 0 bases; bases with no gene match: 6. This receptor was identified in a woman in her sixties or seventies with acute or convalescent COVID-19. The V call is TRBV10-2, the J call TRBJ2-7, with TRBD1 matching over 8 bases. The sequencing sample was made of peripheral blood. CDR3: CASSESSGQDPYEQYF. DNA of the CDR3: TGCGCCAGCAGTGAGTCATCGGGACAGGACCCCTACGAGCAGTACTTC.